The 2 T cell receptor beta chains in this list originate from one sample, sequenced in a study of cytomegalovirus exposure and HLA in healthy donors. This PCR relied on a set of 60 Vbeta primers and 13 Jbeta primers. Assay used: immunoSEQ multiplex PCR; TCRdb lists only in-frame clones, some missing. This table holds some 120,000 clones. Sequenced input: PBMCs. The receptors were sampled from a man aged 25-40 years in good health and CMV-seronegative.

V and J are TRBV19 and TRBJ2-2, with a tentative D call TRBD2 (7 bases). Trimming removed 3 bases at V and 5 bases at J, with 16 bases between. The CDR3 sequence is 16 residues long. Looked up from germline, CDR1 is LNHDA and CDR2 is SQIVND (reference sequence). The CDR3 DNA is TGTGCCAGTAGTATCGGGGGGCGAGGGAGGACCGGGGAGCTGTTTTTT. Its translation: CASSIGGRGRTGELFF.

The genes are TRBV5-8 and TRBJ1-1; D call uncertain. Trimming took off 3 bases at V and 2 bases at J, with 8 bases between the two ends. The CDR3 length is 13 residues. CDR1 and CDR2 (germline): SGHTS, YDEGEE. CDR3 sequence reads: CASSSGLNTEAFF. In DNA form, the CDR3 reads TGTGCCAGCAGCTCTGGGCTTAACACTGAAGCTTTCTTT.